This T cell receptor (beta chain) originates from a study of tumor-infiltrating lymphocytes in localized non-small cell lung cancer. Here immunoSEQ multiplex PCR was the method, and the copy in TCRdb shows in-frame clones only, minus some. The sample has 12,000 or so clones, 79% seen once; the top ten hold approximately 13%. General study results and limits: TCR sequencing covered a subset of patients with enough tissue.

As concerns this clone: What it binds is not known.

Sequencing was performed on lung tumor tissue. The TCR was taken from a human donor with non-small cell lung cancer.

The CDR3 sequence: CASTSGGGPYSGNTIYF. The CDR3 DNA reads TGCGCCAGCACAAGTGGAGGGGGTCCATACTCTGGAAACACCATATATTTT. This chain connects TRBV5-1 to TRBJ1-3; maybe TRBD1 (6 bases). V was cut by 6 bases and J by 0 bases, with 19 bases left in between. Germline CDR1 SGHRS, CDR2 YFSETQ. The CDR3 has 17 amino acids.